A single sample is the source of the 25 T cell receptor beta chains below, sequenced in a study of T cell repertoires in cytomegalovirus infection. Their antigen targets remain unknown. TCRdb itself ran the reads through MiXCR, one entry per CDR3 protein. This repertoire shows 900,000 to 950,000 distinct CDR3 sequences, roughly 30% found once; its top ten account for roughly 13%. Here the sequenced sample was cultured CD8+ T cells from PBMCs, taken from culture after CMV antigen stimulation. The source is a human donor in good health (CMV status not recorded). Some clones in this sample may be carry-over from other donors' samples.

This clonotype appeared a few times. The gene calls are TRBV3-1 and TRBJ1-4, with D possibly matching TRBD1 (5 bases). Trimming took off 1 base at V and 8 bases at J, with 17 bases between the two ends. The germline gives CDR1 LGHDT, CDR2 YNNKEL (reference sequence). CDR3 length equals 16 residues. The CDR3 DNA follows: TGTGCCAGCAGCCAAGGGGAATCTGGGGCTGGAGAAAAACTGTTTTTT. Protein sequence: CASSQGESGAGEKLFF.

This clonotype was observed a few times. The V gene is TRBV9, the J gene TRBJ1-1; D uncertain. The CDR3 extends over 14 amino acids. Trimming removed 2 bases from V and 4 bases from J, with 12 bases in between. CDR1 and CDR2 (germline): SGDLS, YYNGEE. In nucleotides, the CDR3 is TGTGCCAGCAGCGTCCAGGACGAGATCACTGAAGCTTTCTTT. Amino acids: CASSVQDEITEAFF. The variable domain in full, completed from reference TRBV9 and TRBJ1-1, reads DSGVTQTPKHLITATGQRVTLRCSPRSGDLSVYWYQQSLDQGLQFLIQYYNGEERAKGNILERFSAQQFPDLHSELNLSSLELGDSALYFCASSVQDEITEAFFGQGTRLTVV.

This clonotype was seen a few times. This chain joins TRBV18 and TRBJ1-2; D may be TRBD1 (6 bases). The germline V and J ends were trimmed by 4 bases and 4 bases, with 13 bases remaining between them. The CDR3 extends over 14 amino acids. Looked up from germline, CDR1 is KGHSH and CDR2 is LQKENI. CDR3 amino acids: CASSLPGVPYGYTF. As DNA, the CDR3 is TGTGCCAGCTCACTTCCAGGGGTACCCTATGGCTACACCTTC. Full variable domain (outside the CDR3, taken from reference TRBV18 and TRBJ1-2): NAGVMQNPRHLVRRRGQEARLRCSPMKGHSHVYWYRQLPEEGLKFMVYLQKENIIDESGMPKERFSAEFPKEGPSILRIQQVVRGDSAAYFCASSLPGVPYGYTFGSGTRLTVV.

The V call is TRBV4-2, the J call TRBJ1-2; D gene ambiguous. Trimming removed 0 bases from V and 4 bases from J, with 15 bases in between. From germline, CDR1 is LGHNA and CDR2 YNFKEQ. This CDR3 comprises 16 residues. In DNA form, the CDR3 reads TGTGCCAGCAGCCAAGAGGGGTACGCAGATTCCTATGGCTACACCTTC. It codes for CASSQEGYADSYGYTF.

The genes are TRBV19 and TRBJ2-1, with a weak D call TRBD2 (5 bases). Trimming pared 3 bases from V and 4 bases from J, leaving 13 bases between. The germline gives CDR1 LNHDA, CDR2 SQIVND (reference sequence). The CDR3 spans 15 residues. CDR3 loop: CASSIGETGYNEQFF. CDR3 coding DNA: TGTGCCAGTAGTATTGGGGAGACTGGGTACAATGAGCAGTTCTTC.

There are a few counts of this clonotype. The chain joins TRBV7-9 to TRBJ2-5; TRBD2 might be the D (5 bases). CDR3 length: 15 amino acids. Trimming pared 6 bases from V and 4 bases from J, leaving 18 bases between. Germline V gene data show CDR1 as SEHNR and CDR2 as FQNEAQ (reference sequence). In DNA, the CDR3 is TGTGCCAGCAGACCGCGACTCCGGGATGGAGAGACCCAGTACTTC. As protein: CASRPRLRDGETQYF.

As to this clonotype: A clone one base away is much larger, so this may be a read error. This chain joins TRBV7-6 and TRBJ2-1; D may be TRBD1 or TRBD2 (5 bases each). CDR3 length: 13 amino acids. CDR1 is SGHVS and CDR2 is FNYEAQ in the germline V gene. The CDR3 sequence is CVSSFGTKNEQFF. In DNA form, the CDR3 reads TGTGTCAGCAGCTTCGGGACCAAAAATGAGCAGTTCTTC.

The chain recombines TRBV6-2 or TRBV6-3 with TRBJ2-1, with D unclear. Germline V gene lookup returns CDR1 MNHEY and CDR2 SVGEGT. V was pared by 0 bases and J by 0 bases, with 9 bases between. CDR3 length: 16 residues. The CDR3 sequence: CASSYSSVNSYNEQFF. For the CDR3, the DNA is TGTGCCAGCAGTTACTCGTCTGTAAACTCCTACAATGAGCAGTTCTTC.

The V call is TRBV4-1, the J call TRBJ1-6, with 8 bases fitting TRBD1. Per germline, CDR1 MGHRA and CDR2 YSYEKL. V dropped 0 bases and J dropped 9; count of bases not matched to a gene: 7. The CDR3 length is 16 residues. The CDR3 DNA is TGCGCCAGCAGCCAAGAAAGCGGACAGGGCGGTTCACCCCTCCACTTT. This codes for CASSQESGQGGSPLHF.

This clonotype was detected a few times. The chain has TRBV28 and TRBJ2-7; 7 bases line up with TRBD1. The CDR3 sequence is 13 residues long. Germline trimming cut 4 bases from V and 6 bases from J; bases unmatched to any gene: 6. Germline CDR1 reads MDHEN; CDR2 reads SYDVKM. The CDR3 region is CASSYRQGSEQYV. The CDR3 DNA is TGTGCCAGCAGTTACCGACAGGGAAGCGAGCAGTACGTC.

The genes are TRBV27 and TRBJ1-5, with 8 bases matching TRBD1. Germline loops: CDR1 MNHEY, CDR2 SMNVEV (reference sequence). V was pared by 0 bases and J by 4 bases, with 5 bases of the junction left unmatched. CDR3 length: 16 amino acids. The CDR3 region is CASSLSAGDRNQPQHF. The CDR3 coding sequence is TGTGCCAGCAGTTTATCGGCGGGGGACAGGAATCAGCCCCAGCATTTT.

This clonotype has more than one count but fewer than ten. The gene calls are TRBV6-2 or TRBV6-3 and TRBJ1-1; D ambiguous. Trimming took off 6 bases at V and 8 bases at J, with 16 bases between the two ends. Germline V gives CDR1 MNHEY, CDR2 SVGEGT. CDR3 length: 13 amino acids. The CDR3 sequence is CASRTRTSTEAFF. The CDR3, as DNA: TGTGCCAGCAGGACCAGGACTAGCACAGAAGCTTTCTTT.

This rearrangement joins TRBV15 to TRBJ1-1, with D uncertain. V shed 0 bases and J shed 4 bases, with 15 bases lying between them. The CDR3 contains 16 residues. CDR1 and CDR2 (germline): LNHNV, YYDKDF (reference sequence). The CDR3 DNA is TGTGCCACCAGCAGAGATCACCCCAACTCTGTCACTGAAGCTTTCTTT. Translation gives CATSRDHPNSVTEAFF.

This clonotype was counted only a few times. The rearrangement links TRBV7-9 to TRBJ1-1; 8 bases are shared with TRBD1. CDR1 is SEHNR, CDR2 FQNEAQ, per germline (reference sequence). Trimming cost V 5 bases and J 4 bases; bases outside gene matches: 12. The CDR3 has 16 residues. CDR3 protein: CASSPGDRILTTEAFF. The CDR3 DNA follows: TGTGCCAGCAGCCCGGGGGACAGGATACTAACCACTGAAGCTTTCTTT.

The table lists this clonotype with a few counts. V and J are TRBV28 and TRBJ1-5, with TRBD1 as a possible D gene (5 bases). The CDR3 length is 15 residues. Trimming cost V 4 bases and J 0 bases, with 10 bases left between them. Germline CDR1 is MDHEN and CDR2 is SYDVKM. In DNA form, the CDR3 reads TGTGCCAGCAGTTACGACAGACTTAGCAATCAGCCCCAGCATTTT. This gives the protein CASSYDRLSNQPQHF.

The chain is built from TRBV7-9 and TRBJ1-5, with D unresolved. CDR1 SEHNR and CDR2 FQNEAQ come from the germline V gene (reference sequence). V was shortened by 4 bases and J by 5 bases, with 12 bases between the two germline ends. The length of the CDR3 is 14 residues. This CDR3 is CASSYGARDQPQHF. DNA for the CDR3: TGTGCCAGCAGCTATGGAGCGCGTGATCAGCCCCAGCATTTT.

The chain joins TRBV20-1 to TRBJ1-2; D might be TRBD1 (5 bases). Trimming removed 0 bases at V and 5 bases at J, with 13 bases between. Germline V gene sequence: CDR1 DFQATT, CDR2 SNEGSKA (reference sequence). CDR3 size: 14 residues. CDR3 nucleotide sequence: TGCAGTGCTAGAGATTTATGGGACGGATATGGCTACACCTTC. As protein: CSARDLWDGYGYTF.

This clonotype occurred a few times. V is TRBV7-9 and J is TRBJ1-4; D perhaps matches TRBD1 (5 bases). From germline, CDR1 is SEHNR and CDR2 FQNEAQ (reference sequence). The V gene lost 3 bases and the J gene lost 9 bases, with 17 bases spanning the gap. The CDR3 is made up of 15 amino acids. CDR3 bases: TGTGCCAGCAGCTTGGACGCGGGGCCAGACAAAAAACTGTTTTTT. Amino acid sequence: CASSLDAGPDKKLFF.

Worth noting for this clonotype: An end of the junction does not agree with germline; a read error may underlie this. The rearrangement uses TRBV7-4 and TRBJ2-4, with D perhaps TRBD1 or TRBD2 (6 bases each). Germline V lookup: CDR1 SGHVT, CDR2 SQSDAQ. The CDR3 is 13 residues long. The CDR3 protein is CASRTGGKNIRYF. The CDR3 DNA sequence: TGTGCCAGCCGCACCGGGGGCAAAAACATTCGGTACTTC.

This clonotype turned up a few times. The CDR3 bases are TGTGCTAGTGGTTTTCCTCTCGTGGGACAGGGAAGCACCGGGGAGCTGTTTTTT. This codes for CASGFPLVGQGSTGELFF. The chain combines TRBV12-5 with TRBJ2-2, with 9 positions matching TRBD1. Germline lookup yields CDR1 LGHNT and CDR2 FRNRAP. This CDR3 contains 18 residues. With V trimmed by 3 bases and J by 4 bases, 12 bases remained unmatched.

V is TRBV27 and J is TRBJ2-3; D not certain. This CDR3 has 14 amino acids. Trimming took off 4 bases at V and 2 bases at J, with 10 bases between the two ends. The V gene's germline CDR1 is MNHEY and CDR2 SMNVEV (reference sequence). The CDR3 bases are TGTGCCAGCAGTTATGCCTGGGACACAGATACGCAGTATTTT. Protein: CASSYAWDTDTQYF.

This rearrangement joins TRBV29-1 to TRBJ2-7; possible D gene TRBD1, 6 bases. The V end lost 2 bases, the J end lost 5 bases, and 19 bases lay between the germline ends. The CDR3 contains 15 residues. Germline assignment: CDR1 SQVTM and CDR2 ANQGSEA. CDR3 sequence: CSVEPLDRSEDEQYF. The CDR3 nucleotides are TGCAGCGTTGAACCCTTGGACAGATCCGAGGACGAGCAGTACTTC.

The chain couples TRBV14 to TRBJ2-2; 12 bases map to TRBD2. The V and J ends lost 6 bases and 4 bases, in that order; junction bases with no gene match: 3. Germline V lookup: CDR1 SGHDN, CDR2 FVKESK. The length of the CDR3 is 15 residues. CDR3: CASRSTSGGTGELFF. The CDR3 DNA follows: TGTGCCAGCAGATCGACTAGCGGGGGCACCGGGGAGCTGTTTTTT.

This clonotype was observed a few times. The chain links TRBV12-3 or TRBV12-4 to TRBJ2-5; D gene uncertain. CDR3 length equals 12 residues. V was cut by 5 bases and J by 7 bases, with 11 bases left in between. The CDR3 loop reads CASSPPRATQYF. In DNA, the CDR3 is TGTGCCAGCAGTCCGCCCCGGGCGACCCAGTACTTC.

This sequence joins TRBV20-1 and TRBJ2-7; TRBD1 might be the D (5 bases). The CDR3 length is 16 residues. Trimming took 3 bases from V and 5 from J, leaving 23 bases between them. Looked up from germline, CDR1 is DFQATT and CDR2 is SNEGSKA (reference sequence). The DNA of the CDR3 is TGCAGTGCTAGGACAGTCGGCGTCAGGGTAAGGGACGAGCAGTACTTC. The encoded protein is CSARTVGVRVRDEQYF.